Following are 13 T cell receptor beta chains from one sample sequenced in a study of control samples from healthy donors and cancer patients. The protocol was immunoSEQ multiplex PCR, while the TCRdb copy is restricted to in-frame clones and leaves out a portion. The sample carries around 68,000 clones, more than 80% recorded once. What was sequenced was PBMCs. The receptors stem from a woman in her 50s with lung cancer.

The CDR3, as DNA: TGTGCCAGCAGTTACGCGGCGTCAGGCGTAAATACGCAGTATTTT. It codes for CASSYAASGVNTQYF. This sequence joins TRBV6-2 or TRBV6-3 and TRBJ2-3; D remains unclear. With 2 bases removed from V and 7 bases from J, the gap between germline ends came to 16 bases. The length of the CDR3 is 15 residues. Germline V gives CDR1 MNHEY, CDR2 SVGEGT.

V usage is TRBV6-5 and J usage is TRBJ1-2, with 9 bases identical to TRBD1. V trimming: 2 bases; J trimming: 8 bases; junction bases outside the gene matches: 3. CDR3 length: 13 amino acids. Per the germline V gene, CDR1 is MNHEY and CDR2 is SVGAGI. The CDR3, as DNA: TGTGCCAGCAGTTACGGGACAGGGCAAGGCTACACCTTC. It translates to CASSYGTGQGYTF.

The chain is built from TRBV4-3 and TRBJ1-5; D perhaps matches TRBD1 (6 bases). There are 15 residues in the CDR3. Trimming shortened V by 2 bases and J by 4 bases, and 12 bases separated the two germline ends. The germline gives CDR1 LGHNA, CDR2 YSLEER. This chain's CDR3 is CASSQNLQGNQPQHF. The CDR3 DNA follows: TGCGCCAGCAGCCAAAATTTACAGGGAAATCAGCCCCAGCATTTT.

The chain uses TRBV2 and TRBJ1-5; possibly TRBD1 for D (6 bases). Between the trimmed V and J ends, which lost 3 bases and 7 bases, there was a span of 16 bases. The CDR3 length is 15 residues. CDR1 and CDR2 from the germline V gene are SNHLY and FYNNEI. CDR3 DNA: TGTGCCAGCAGTGAGGAGTCCAGGGGCGGGCAGCCCCAGCATTTT. It encodes CASSEESRGGQPQHF.

This chain connects TRBV5-5 to TRBJ2-3, with D uncertain. Trimming cost V 6 bases and J 4 bases, with 18 bases left between them. The germline CDR1 and CDR2 sequences are SGHKS and YYEKEE (reference sequence). The CDR3 has 15 amino acids. Here the CDR3 DNA reads TGTGCCAGCACCCTCGGGCTAGTTGGCGCAGATACGCAGTATTTT. It encodes CASTLGLVGADTQYF.

The V and J genes are TRBV19 and TRBJ1-3; 7 nucleotides align to TRBD1. The junction had 11 bases not matched to a gene; V was cut back by 7 bases and J by 8 bases. This CDR3 is built from 14 residues. CDR1 and CDR2 (germline): LNHDA, SQIVND (reference sequence). CDR3 nucleotide sequence: TGTGCCAGTATGCGGACAGGAAATGGGTACACCATATATTTT. Translated: CASMRTGNGYTIYF. Complete variable domain (other parts from reference TRBV19 and TRBJ1-3): DGGITQSPKYLFRKEGQNVTLSCEQNLNHDAMYWYRQDPGQGLRLIYYSQIVNDFQKGDIAEGYSVSREKKESFPLTVTSAQKNPTAFYLCASMRTGNGYTIYFGEGSWLTVV.

A single count supports this clone. The same CDR3 can be traced to other DNA sequences in this sample. The chain has TRBV29-1 and TRBJ1-2; D perhaps matches TRBD1 (5 bases). V shed 6 bases and J shed 7 bases, with 15 bases lying between them. The CDR3 consists of 12 residues. Germline CDR1 reads SQVTM; CDR2 reads ANQGSEA. This CDR3 reads CSVIEGGGGYTF. The CDR3 coding sequence is TGCAGCGTCATTGAGGGCGGGGGTGGCTACACCTTC.

This clone came up once. V usage is TRBV7-9 and J usage is TRBJ2-7; D perhaps matches TRBD2 (6 bases). Germline CDR1 SEHNR, CDR2 FQNEAQ (reference sequence). CDR3 length: 14 amino acids. Trimming took off 4 bases at V and 9 bases at J, with 19 bases between the two ends. CDR3 in DNA: TGTGCCAGCAGCTCCCGGGACTCAGACGTTTGGCAGTACTTC. Translation: CASSSRDSDVWQYF.

The V call is TRBV7-8, the J call TRBJ2-7; D assignment may be TRBD1 or TRBD2 (5 bases each). The germline gives CDR1 SGHVS, CDR2 FQNEAQ. V lost 1 base and J lost 3, with 13 bases in between. This CDR3 has 15 amino acids. CDR3 region: CASSLGGTAIYEQYF. CDR3 DNA: TGTGCCAGCAGCTTAGGAGGGACCGCCATCTACGAGCAGTACTTC.

The rearrangement links TRBV7-2 to TRBJ2-7, with a possible D match to TRBD1 (7 bases). The germline gives CDR1 SGHTA, CDR2 FQGNSA. Trimming shortened V by 10 bases and J by 1 base, and 17 bases separated the two germline ends. The CDR3 covers 14 residues. This CDR3 is CATAGTASSYEQYF. The CDR3 DNA reads TGTGCCACGGCGGGGACAGCAAGTTCCTACGAGCAGTACTTC.

This chain uses TRBV2 with TRBJ2-1; D perhaps matches TRBD1 (5 bases). V shed 6 bases and J shed 7 bases, with 13 bases lying between them. Germline CDR1 SNHLY, CDR2 FYNNEI. CDR3 length: 13 amino acids. The CDR3 protein is CASSLTRGNEQFF. CDR3 coding DNA: TGTGCCAGCAGCCTTACAAGGGGAAATGAGCAGTTCTTC.

This clone was seen a few times. The V call is TRBV6-5, the J call TRBJ1-2; possible D gene TRBD1, 6 bases. This CDR3 contains 14 residues. V dropped 2 bases and J dropped 2 bases, with 9 bases sitting between them. Germline CDR1 MNHEY, CDR2 SVGAGI. The CDR3 here is CASSYQGQNYGYTF. The DNA of the CDR3 is TGTGCCAGCAGTTACCAGGGACAAAACTATGGCTACACCTTC.

This sequence joins TRBV20-1 and TRBJ1-1; D gene ambiguous. Looked up from germline, CDR1 is DFQATT and CDR2 is SNEGSKA (reference sequence). This CDR3 region has 11 residues. CDR3: CSAPAGFGAFF. For the CDR3, the DNA is TGCAGCGCCCCCGCGGGGTTCGGAGCTTTCTTT.